This T cell receptor beta chain was captured in a study of T cells after yellow fever vaccination. Making TCR cDNA involved 5'RACE template switching, which added UMIs and a universal primer site. TCRdb fed the 5' RACE reads into MiXCR, producing one record per CDR3 protein. The sample has hundreds of thousands of distinct CDR3 sequences, 20% to 25% seen once. This clonotype was found a few times. Source: PBMCs, taken less than 25 days after the first yellow fever vaccination. The TCR comes from a man between 18 and 29 years old who received the YFV17D yellow fever vaccine.

CDR3 in DNA: TGTGCCAGCAGCTTAACAGGAGACTCCTACGAGCAGTACGTC. This translates into CASSLTGDSYEQYV. This chain uses TRBV7-2 with TRBJ2-7; a possible D gene is TRBD1 (5 bases). V lost 2 bases and J lost 0, with 8 bases in between. Looked up from germline, CDR1 is SGHTA and CDR2 is FQGNSA. The CDR3 contains 14 residues.